This T cell receptor beta chain was obtained from a study of T-cell reconstitution after alpha-beta-depleted transplantation in children. CDR1 is SQVTM, CDR2 ANQGSEA, per germline. CDR3 length: 12 residues. Construction of the TCRbeta library involved unique molecular identifiers. A single record per CDR3 protein comes from TCRdb applying MiXCR to the PCR reads. The sample records 200,000 to 300,000 distinct CDR3 sequences, about 11% being singletons. This clonotype was recorded many times. Germline is not matched at one junction end, which may reflect a read error. The chain recombines TRBV29-1 with TRBJ1-1, with unresolved D. The sequence derives from a human donor who donated a stem cell graft to a child with acute lymphoblastic leukemia. This specimen was PBMCs from the stem cell graft donor, taken from the stem cell graft. The DNA for the CDR3 is TGCAGCGCTCGGGGTCTGAAAACTGAAGCTTTCTTT. This translates into CSARGLKTEAFF.